The next 18 T cell receptor beta chains were all read from a single sample in a study of Ad26.COV2.S vaccination and SARS-CoV-2 variants. Measured with immunoSEQ multiplex PCR; TCRdb has only the in-frame clones, and not every one. The sample contains over 400,000 clones, roughly 89% of which appear only once. Treatment described: around 19 received Ad26.COV2.S at low or high dose, single or two shots; several received placebo; per-sample allocation not given. After the first vaccine or placebo injection, samples were drawn on day 63. The specimen was peripheral blood, collected in a trial of Ad26.COV2.S vaccine versus placebo. The receptors stem from a person between 18 and 59 years old who received the Ad26.COV2.S COVID-19 vaccine or a placebo.

The rearrangement uses TRBV7-2 and TRBJ2-1; D is undetermined. This CDR3 contains 13 residues. Deletions cut 0 bases from V and 5 bases from J, with 5 bases between. Per the germline V gene, CDR1 is SGHTA and CDR2 is FQGNSA. The DNA of the CDR3 is TGTGCCAGCAGCTTAGCCCTTCACAATGAGCAGTTCTTC. The encoded protein is CASSLALHNEQFF.

This chain joins TRBV7-2 and TRBJ2-1, with 8 positions matching TRBD2. The V gene's germline CDR1 is SGHTA and CDR2 FQGNSA. The CDR3 runs to 16 residues. The trim removed 2 bases at V and 8 bases at J, leaving 11 bases unmatched. The CDR3 protein is CASSLPAGLVYYEQFF. CDR3 nucleotides: TGTGCCAGCAGCTTACCCGCGGGACTAGTGTATTATGAGCAGTTCTTC.

This clone was observed a single time. The chain recombines TRBV7-2 with TRBJ2-7; D not resolved. CDR3 length: 12 residues. Germline CDR1 is SGHTA and CDR2 is FQGNSA. Deletions cut 5 bases from V and 3 bases from J, with 8 bases between. As DNA, the CDR3 is TGTGCCAGCAGCCCCAGGTTCTACGAGCAGTACTTC. It yields the protein CASSPRFYEQYF.

The chain carries TRBV4-1 and TRBJ2-7; D unresolved. V shed 4 bases and J shed 1 base, with 17 bases lying between them. CDR1 is MGHRA and CDR2 is YSYEKL in the germline V gene. The CDR3 covers 16 residues. CDR3 coding DNA: TGCGCCAGCAGCCCCGGCCTCCGTCGTTTTTCCTACGAGCAGTACTTC. Its translation is CASSPGLRRFSYEQYF.

V is TRBV5-1 and J is TRBJ2-5, with a possible D match to TRBD1 (5 bases). The germline V and J ends were trimmed by 5 bases and 5 bases, with 13 bases remaining between them. CDR1 and CDR2 (germline): SGHRS, YFSETQ. CDR3 length: 13 amino acids. CDR3 in amino acids: CASRPGSLETQYF. The DNA of the CDR3 is TGCGCCAGCAGACCAGGGTCTTTGGAGACCCAGTACTTC.

V gene TRBV19 combines with J gene TRBJ2-2, with D possibly TRBD2 on 5 matching bases. The CDR3 has 13 residues. V was pared by 4 bases and J by 4 bases, with 7 bases between. Looked up from germline, CDR1 is LNHDA and CDR2 is SQIVND (reference sequence). CDR3 residues: CASSTGITGELFF. CDR3 nucleotides: TGTGCCAGTAGTACCGGGATCACCGGGGAGCTGTTTTTT.

This clone was seen a single time. J is TRBJ1-1 and V is TRBV5-4; no clear D gene. Germline V gene data show CDR1 as SGHNT and CDR2 as YYREEE (reference sequence). Deletions cut 0 bases from V and 5 bases from J, with 8 bases between. The CDR3 is made up of 13 amino acids. The CDR3 coding sequence is TGTGCCAGCAGCTTGGATAGGGCTACTGAAGCTTTCTTT. It specifies CASSLDRATEAFF. The full variable domain, its missing parts supplied by reference TRBV5-4 and TRBJ1-1, is ETGVTQSPTHLIKTRGQQVTLRCSSQSGHNTVSWYQQALGQGPQFIFQYYREEENGRGNFPPRFSGLQFPNYSSELNVNALELDDSALYLCASSLDRATEAFFGQGTRLTVV.

The CDR3 reads CASSLISGHYNEQFF. For the CDR3, the DNA is TGCGCCAGCAGCTTGATATCGGGACACTACAATGAGCAGTTCTTC. The genes are TRBV5-1 and TRBJ2-1, with a weak D call TRBD1 (6 bases). CDR1 SGHRS and CDR2 YFSETQ come from the germline V gene. V lost 1 base to trimming and J lost 3 bases, with 11 bases between them. The CDR3 extends over 15 amino acids.

This sequence joins TRBV7-9 and TRBJ2-3; D uncertain. This CDR3 has 15 amino acids. Germline loops: CDR1 SEHNR, CDR2 FQNEAQ (reference sequence). Trimming took off 3 bases at V and 0 bases at J, with 10 bases between the two ends. The CDR3 region is CASSLPAVSTDTQYF. The CDR3 DNA reads as TGTGCCAGCAGCTTGCCGGCGGTTAGCACAGATACGCAGTATTTT.

V and J are TRBV9 and TRBJ2-7; no clear D. CDR1 SGDLS and CDR2 YYNGEE come from the germline V gene. This CDR3 spans 13 amino acids. Trimming removed 4 bases from V and 6 bases from J, with 14 bases in between. The CDR3 sequence is CASSPISLGEQYF. The CDR3 DNA reads TGTGCCAGCAGCCCTATCTCCTTAGGCGAGCAGTACTTC.

The rearrangement links TRBV19 to TRBJ1-6, with D perhaps TRBD1 (5 bases). V was trimmed by 3 bases and J by 7 bases, leaving 10 bases between them. This CDR3 spans 14 amino acids. Germline CDR1 is LNHDA and CDR2 is SQIVND (reference sequence). CDR3 coding DNA: TGTGCCAGTAGTATGGGGGGTTTGAATTCACCCCTCCACTTT. It yields the protein CASSMGGLNSPLHF.

The chain carries TRBV6-4 and TRBJ2-7, with D maybe TRBD2 (6 bases). The germline V and J ends were trimmed by 10 bases and 6 bases, with 16 bases remaining between them. This CDR3 comprises 12 residues. Germline assignment: CDR1 MRHNA and CDR2 SNTAGT. The CDR3 nucleotides read TGTGCCAACTTACTGGGAGGTCGCGAGCAGTACGTC. As protein: CANLLGGREQYV.

This chain links TRBV12-5 with TRBJ1-1; weak D call: TRBD1 (5 bases). V lost 5 bases, J lost 1 base, and 17 bases lay in between. The CDR3 is 16 amino acids. The germline gives CDR1 LGHNT, CDR2 FRNRAP. The CDR3 protein is CASGNGQGNGNTEAFF. The DNA for the CDR3 is TGTGCTAGTGGTAACGGGCAGGGTAACGGGAACACTGAAGCTTTCTTT.

The chain couples TRBV7-9 to TRBJ2-7; TRBD2 agrees at 7 bases. CDR1 is SEHNR, CDR2 FQNEAQ, per germline (reference sequence). Unmatched junction bases numbered 7, after V lost 5 bases and J lost 6 bases. The CDR3 is 13 residues long. The CDR3 DNA sequence: TGTGCCAGCAGCCACGGGACTACTCCCGAGCAGTACGTC. Translating gives CASSHGTTPEQYV.

V and J are TRBV9 and TRBJ1-2, with 7 bases fitting TRBD1. The CDR3 length is 13 residues. V was clipped by 5 bases and J by 3 bases; unmatched bases: 4. Germline V gene lookup returns CDR1 SGDLS and CDR2 YYNGEE. The chain's CDR3 is CASSGDSYYGYTF. In DNA form, the CDR3 reads TGTGCCAGCAGTGGGGACAGCTACTATGGCTACACCTTC.

The gene calls are TRBV12-3 or TRBV12-4 and TRBJ1-4; D remains unclear. CDR3 length: 11 residues. Deletions cut 4 bases from V and 4 bases from J, with 1 base between. As DNA, the CDR3 is TGTGCCAGCAGTTATAATGAAAAACTGTTTTTT. As protein: CASSYNEKLFF.

The table lists this clone with a few counts. This chain links TRBV28 with TRBJ2-7; tentatively, D is TRBD2 (5 bases). CDR3 length: 15 residues. The germline CDR1 and CDR2 sequences are MDHEN and SYDVKM. V was shortened by 1 base and J by 2 bases, with 12 bases between the two germline ends. The CDR3 loop reads CASSLFGMPPYEQYF. Written as DNA, the CDR3 is TGTGCCAGCAGTTTATTCGGGATGCCCCCCTACGAGCAGTACTTC.

The J gene is TRBJ2-3, the V gene TRBV9; the D is unclear. The CDR3 spans 14 residues. V lost 4 bases and J lost 5, with 14 bases in between. Germline CDR1 SGDLS, CDR2 YYNGEE. The CDR3 spells CASSLDSGRDTQYF. CDR3 DNA: TGTGCCAGCAGCCTAGATTCCGGACGAGATACGCAGTATTTT.